This entry concerns a single TCR beta chain. Its antigen is unidentified. These data belong to a study of T cell responses to AZD1222 COVID-19 vaccine. As for the study in general: Investigators merged groups given second doses at roughly 4 or roughly 12 weeks. Study conclusions and caveats: It should be noted that donors were predominantly white British and more often female, and clonal diversity was possibly underestimated.

The germline gives CDR1 LNHDA, CDR2 SQIVND (reference sequence). CDR3 size: 14 residues. V gave up 1 base and J gave up 1 base, with 4 bases separating them. Profiling relied on immunoSEQ multiplex PCR, and the TCRdb table lists in-frame clones only, not all of them. The repertoire holds about 140,000 clones, with 90% as singletons. This material consisted of peripheral blood, taken on day 0 of AZD1222 vaccination. V is TRBV19 and J is TRBJ1-4; D call uncertain. The receptor was derived from an adult in good health. The CDR3 region is CASSIGVTNEKLFF. The DNA of the CDR3 is TGTGCCAGTAGTATAGGTGTAACTAATGAAAAACTGTTTTTT.